This T cell receptor (beta chain) came from a study of blood T cell repertoires in COVID-19. Profiled with immunoSEQ multiplex PCR; TCRdb holds only in-frame clones, not every one. The sample includes about 230,000 clones, over 75% seen only once; the top ten take approximately 10%. CDR1 SGHVS and CDR2 FQNEAQ come from the germline V gene. V was cut by 1 base and J by 4 bases, with 8 bases left in between. The CDR3 totals 13 residues. Seattle researchers signed up patients amid active infection and tracked them longitudinally. This receptor was identified in a man aged 50-60 years with COVID-19, enrolled during active disease. Material for sequencing was peripheral blood. This chain uses TRBV7-8 with TRBJ2-7, with D perhaps TRBD1 (6 bases). CDR3 region: CASSLGTAYEQYF. In DNA, the CDR3 is TGTGCCAGCAGCTTAGGGACAGCTTACGAGCAGTACTTC.